This T cell receptor beta chain is from a study of regulatory T cells in long-lasting Graves disease. Findings of the study overall: Investigators studied peripheral blood only, not thyroid tissue.

Assembly of TCR beta libraries relied on iRepertoire HTBI primers together with Arm-PCR of CDR3 regions. Authors' analysis steps: The study identified 50 to 70 TRBV and approximately 14 TRBJ segments across samples. MiXCR, run by TCRdb on the multiplex PCR reads, gives a single entry per CDR3 protein. These V and J calls are TCRdb output, not the study's own analysis. The sample shows 350,000 to 450,000 distinct CDR3 sequences, roughly 10% of them seen only once. This clonotype came up many times. As yet, its antigen is unknown. This CDR3 contains 15 residues. The germline gives CDR1 SQVTM, CDR2 ANQGSEA. V was cut by 6 bases and J by 7 bases, with 22 bases left in between. The time point is: newly diagnosed GD, antithyroid drugs for less than 3 months. The TCR library was prepared using RNA isolated from PBMCs. These data were also filed under a second study, of T cells in Graves' hyperthyroidism and ophthalmopathy. That work adds: Uncontrolled infection, other autoimmune disease, pregnancy and lactation each barred patients from inclusion. Diagnoses were made from clinical symptoms, serum measures (thyroxine and TRAb), thyroid ultrasound and orbital computed tomography.

The origin of this receptor is a woman in her late teens or twenties with Graves disease. The sample consisted of peripheral blood mononuclear cells (PBMCs), taken at new diagnosis, from a patient treated with antithyroid drugs. The chain couples TRBV29-1 to TRBJ2-1; the D gene is possibly TRBD2 (6 bases). The CDR3 loop reads CSVRSPPGVRNEQFF. The CDR3 DNA sequence: TGCAGCGTGAGGAGTCCACCGGGAGTGAGAAATGAGCAGTTCTTC.